The T cell receptor beta chain described here comes from a study of OX40 agonist ivuxolimab in advanced cancers. Study details: Patients received the agonistic anti-OX40 (CD134) antibody ivuxolimab. Study-wide results and caveats: At 0.1 to 3.0 mg/kg and by week 6, CD4+ and CD8+ T cells in the blood had expanded clonally. The authors did not determine the antigen specificity of the expanded peripheral T cells.

TCRdb's copy holds only in-frame clones and misses some; the assay was immunoSEQ multiplex PCR. The sample records 60,000 to 75,000 clones, 80% to 90% being singletons. This CDR3 is built from 15 residues. CDR1 SGHAT and CDR2 FQDESV come from the germline V gene (reference sequence). Between the trimmed V and J ends, which lost 0 bases and 3 bases, there was a span of 8 bases. In regard to this clone: Its antigen remains unknown.

The rearrangement joins TRBV11-1 to TRBJ1-4; D may be TRBD1 (5 bases). The sequence was obtained from an adult with an advanced solid tumor such as melanoma, head and neck, liver or kidney cancer. This material consisted of CD4+ or CD8+ T cells sorted from blood, taken in a trial of the OX40 agonist ivuxolimab. CDR3 amino acids: CASSLARGPNEKLFF. DNA of the CDR3: TGTGCCAGCAGCTTAGCCCGGGGACCTAATGAAAAACTGTTTTTT.